Listed here are 26 T cell receptor beta chains from one sample, sequenced in a study of blood T cells in healthy people across ages. The second PCR ran about 6 to 12 cycles with a sample-barcoded 5' primer and J-beta primers. One entry per CDR3 protein results from TCRdb running MiXCR on the 5' RACE reads. Counted here are roughly 700,000 distinct CDR3 sequences, 49% occurring once; the ten biggest clones make up under 35%. The sample comprised blood. These receptors all stem from a woman in her sixties in good health.

The chain employs TRBV29-1 and TRBJ2-7, with D tentatively TRBD1 (6 bases). Germline loops: CDR1 SQVTM, CDR2 ANQGSEA. CDR3 length: 12 amino acids. V lost 2 bases and J lost 3, with 8 bases in between. The CDR3 here is CSVETGIYEQYF. CDR3 coding DNA: TGCAGCGTTGAAACAGGGATCTACGAGCAGTACTTC.

This chain links TRBV4-3 with TRBJ2-1; D remains ambiguous. The ends were cut back, 1 base at V and 13 bases at J, with 20 bases in the middle. The CDR3 runs 15 residues. Germline CDR1 and CDR2: LGHNA and YSLEER. The CDR3 region is CASSQGETGRLPQFF. CDR3 nucleotide sequence: TGCGCCAGCAGCCAAGGTGAGACTGGAAGGCTCCCCCAGTTCTTC.

The chain combines TRBV6-2 or TRBV6-3 with TRBJ1-1; TRBD1 agrees at 10 bases. Germline assignment: CDR1 MNHEY and CDR2 SVGEGT. This CDR3 has 16 residues. The V gene end was trimmed by 7 bases and the J gene end by 4 bases; junction bases not matched to a gene: 12. The CDR3 coding sequence is TGTGCCAGCACCATTGGACAGGGGGGGATGAGCACTGAAGCTTTCTTT. Protein sequence: CASTIGQGGMSTEAFF.

The chain carries TRBV27 and TRBJ2-1; D remains unclear. The V gene's germline CDR1 is MNHEY and CDR2 SMNVEV (reference sequence). This CDR3 spans 13 amino acids. Trimming cost V 7 bases and J 0 bases, with 7 bases left between them. The CDR3 reads CASIGSSYNEQFF. DNA of the CDR3: TGTGCCAGCATTGGTAGCTCCTACAATGAGCAGTTCTTC.

V usage is TRBV5-1 and J usage is TRBJ2-7; D perhaps matches TRBD2 (6 bases). The CDR3 covers 15 residues. Per germline, CDR1 SGHRS and CDR2 YFSETQ. Trimming removed 4 bases at V and 7 bases at J, with 21 bases between. Here the CDR3 DNA reads TGCGCCAGCAGCCTTGGACTACCCCAGTCGAATGAGCAGTACTTC. Translation gives CASSLGLPQSNEQYF.

The CDR3 nucleotides read TGCGCCAGCAGCCCTTCCGGGACAAGGTCCTACGAGCAGTACTTC. It translates to CASSPSGTRSYEQYF. The V and J genes are TRBV5-1 and TRBJ2-7; possibly TRBD1 for D (6 bases). Germline V gene sequence: CDR1 SGHRS, CDR2 YFSETQ. The CDR3 runs to 15 residues. V shed 4 bases and J shed 1 base, with 15 bases lying between them. The whole variable domain, filled in from reference TRBV5-1 and TRBJ2-7, reads KAGVTQTPRYLIKTRGQQVTLSCSPISGHRSVSWYQQTPGQGLQFLFEYFSETQRNKGNFPGRFSGRQFSNSRSEMNVSTLELGDSALYLCASSPSGTRSYEQYFGPGTRLTVT.

This chain uses TRBV20-1 with TRBJ1-6; no definite D call. Germline V gene lookup returns CDR1 DFQATT and CDR2 SNEGSKA (reference sequence). This CDR3 is 13 amino acids long. With 6 bases removed from V and 10 bases from J, the gap between germline ends came to 16 bases. CDR3 in DNA: TGCAGTGCCCCGGGTAACGGTGGGTCACCCCTCCACTTT. It encodes CSAPGNGGSPLHF.

Written as DNA, the CDR3 is TGCAGTGCCTTAGTGGGGAATTCACCCCTCCACTTT. It is translated as CSALVGNSPLHF. The J gene is TRBJ1-6, the V gene TRBV20-1; D not certain. The CDR3 extends over 12 amino acids. Germline values: CDR1 DFQATT, CDR2 SNEGSKA (reference sequence). V dropped 6 bases and J dropped 7 bases, with 10 bases sitting between them.

V gene TRBV6-6 combines with J gene TRBJ1-6, with TRBD1 identical over 7 bases. The CDR3 is made up of 17 amino acids. Trimming took 1 base from V and 7 from J; bases not matched to a gene: 10. Germline V gene lookup returns CDR1 MNHNY and CDR2 SVGAGI (reference sequence). CDR3 in DNA: TGTGCCAGCAGTTACTTCAAACCTACAGGGGAGAATTCACCCCTCCACTTT. This sequence encodes CASSYFKPTGENSPLHF.

The rearrangement links TRBV7-9 to TRBJ2-5; possibly TRBD2 for D (6 bases). The J call is in doubt because the DNA end fits TRBJ2-7 better. CDR1 and CDR2 from the germline V gene are SEHNR and FQNEAQ (reference sequence). CDR3 length: 13 residues. CDR3 sequence (DNA): TGTGCCAGCAGCCCCAAAGGCGGGACCGAGCAGTACTTC. This codes for CASSPKGGTEQYF.

This clonotype was seen a handful of times. The CDR3 DNA reads TGTGCCAGCAGCGACCTGGGACTCCCAGGTCCCGGGAAAGAGACCCAGTACTTC. Protein: CASSDLGLPGPGKETQYF. This chain links TRBV14 with TRBJ2-5; D is perhaps TRBD2 (6 bases). Germline CDR1 reads SGHDN; CDR2 reads FVKESK. The CDR3 loop spans 18 amino acids. V lost 5 bases and J lost 3, with 25 bases in between.

The chain employs TRBV6-5 and TRBJ2-1; 7 nucleotides agree with TRBD2. The tail of the sequence fits TRBJ2-7 better, so the J call may be wrong. This CDR3 is built from 18 residues. CDR1 and CDR2 from the germline V gene are MNHEY and SVGAGI. The CDR3 loop is CASSFTEPRGVSYNEQYF. In DNA, the CDR3 is TGTGCCAGCAGTTTTACAGAACCTCGGGGGGTCTCCTACAATGAGCAGTACTTC.

V gene TRBV2 combines with J gene TRBJ2-7, with 9 bases that match TRBD1. This CDR3 has 14 residues. V lost 7 bases to trimming and J lost 0 bases; unmatched junction nucleotides: 4. Germline CDR1 SNHLY, CDR2 FYNNEI. DNA of the CDR3: TGTGCCAGCAACCGGGACAGGGCCTCCTACGAGCAGTACTTC. It specifies CASNRDRASYEQYF.

This sequence joins TRBV18 and TRBJ2-1; tentatively, D is TRBD2 (5 bases). V gave up 6 bases and J gave up 4 bases, with 16 bases separating them. This CDR3 is 15 amino acids long. The germline CDR1 and CDR2 sequences are KGHSH and LQKENI. The CDR3 is CASSLEGGRYNEQFF. The CDR3 DNA reads TGTGCCAGCTCGCTAGAGGGTGGGCGTTACAATGAGCAGTTCTTC.

V and J are TRBV29-1 and TRBJ2-1; D is possibly TRBD2 (5 bases). With 6 bases removed from V and 10 bases from J, the gap between germline ends came to 13 bases. Germline CDR1 and CDR2: SQVTM and ANQGSEA. The CDR3 runs 11 residues. CDR3 bases: TGCAGCGTGAGGACCGGCGGGGAGCAGTTCTTC. It yields the protein CSVRTGGEQFF.

The V gene is TRBV2, the J gene TRBJ1-2, with TRBD1 identical over 9 bases. Germline CDR1 reads SNHLY; CDR2 reads FYNNEI. V was pared by 8 bases and J by 3 bases, with 7 bases of the junction left unmatched. This CDR3 comprises 14 residues. Here the CDR3 DNA reads TGTGCCAGCGGAGGCGGGACAGGGCACTATGGCTACACCTTC. Amino acid sequence: CASGGGTGHYGYTF.

The chain is built from TRBV6-2 or TRBV6-3 and TRBJ2-3; 8 positions agree with TRBD2. The CDR3 extends over 16 amino acids. V shed 6 bases, J shed 5 bases, and the junction held 13 bases outside the gene matches. Germline values: CDR1 MNHEY, CDR2 SVGEGT. The CDR3 DNA follows: TGTGCCAGCAGACGAATAGCGGGACTCGGAGAAGATACGCAGTATTTT. This codes for CASRRIAGLGEDTQYF.

This chain connects TRBV5-4 to TRBJ2-5; possible D gene TRBD1, 6 bases. This CDR3 comprises 14 residues. V dropped 4 bases and J dropped 5 bases, with 15 bases sitting between them. From germline, CDR1 is SGHNT and CDR2 YYREEE (reference sequence). CDR3 in DNA: TGTGCCAGCAGCCCAGTACAGGGCGCGGAGACCCAGTACTTC. This sequence encodes CASSPVQGAETQYF.

This clonotype was seen at least ten times. The chain couples TRBV10-3 to TRBJ2-1; D is possibly TRBD2 (5 bases). The germline V gene has CDR1 ENHRY and CDR2 SYGVKD. This CDR3 region has 14 residues. Trimming left V 0 bases short and J 6 bases short, with 9 bases between. CDR3 loop: CAISESGGLNEQFF. The CDR3 DNA reads TGTGCCATCAGTGAGTCAGGAGGACTCAATGAGCAGTTCTTC.

Details on this clonotype: At one boundary the junction diverges from the germline segment, which might be a read error. V usage is TRBV4-3 and J usage is TRBJ1-4; 7 bases fit TRBD1. Germline CDR1 and CDR2: LGHNA and YSLEER. The CDR3 covers 16 residues. Here the CDR3 DNA reads TGCGCCAGCAGCCAAGAGATGACAGGGAAAGGTGAAGAACTGTTTTTT. Residues: CASSQEMTGKGEELFF.

This clonotype was seen repeatedly, ten times or more. The rearrangement links TRBV7-2 to TRBJ2-7; no clear D. Looked up from germline, CDR1 is SGHTA and CDR2 is FQGNSA. Trimming pared 5 bases from V and 3 bases from J, leaving 11 bases between. The CDR3 covers 13 residues. The CDR3 sequence: CASSPGPSYEQYF. As DNA, the CDR3 is TGTGCCAGCAGCCCTGGACCCAGCTACGAGCAGTACTTC.

The chain employs TRBV2 and TRBJ1-2; D remains ambiguous. This CDR3 contains 15 residues. Germline lookup yields CDR1 SNHLY and CDR2 FYNNEI. Trimming shortened V by 7 bases and J by 4 bases, and 19 bases separated the two germline ends. In nucleotides, the CDR3 is TGTGCCAGCACTTACACCGGGGAAGGAGCCTATGGCTACACCTTC. Translating it yields CASTYTGEGAYGYTF.

The J gene is TRBJ2-5, the V gene TRBV3-1; 8 bases are a match to TRBD2. Germline-derived CDR1 and CDR2 are LGHDT and YNNKEL (reference sequence). The V and J ends lost 3 bases and 11 bases, in that order; junction bases with no gene match: 14. This CDR3 has 15 residues. The CDR3 region has the DNA TGTGCCAGCAGCCAGAGCCCGAGCGGGAGCTATGAGCAGTACTTC. As protein: CASSQSPSGSYEQYF.

This clonotype was picked up one time. The CDR3 carries no conserved terminal phenylalanine or tryptophan, so it likely arises from a read error. V is TRBV7-2 and J is TRBJ2-5, with 11 bases fitting TRBD1. CDR1 and CDR2 (germline): SGHTA, FQGNSA. The V and J ends lost 5 bases and 4 bases, in that order; junction bases with no gene match: 9. The CDR3 has 16 amino acids. The CDR3 DNA is TGTGCCAGCAGCGAAGCGGACAGGGGGCGAAGAGAGACCCAGTACCTC. It codes for CASSEADRGRRETQYL.

In this sample, this clonotype turned up once. This chain connects TRBV13 to TRBJ2-1; no clear D. Germline CDR1 is PRHDT and CDR2 is FYEKMQ (reference sequence). The CDR3 sequence is 17 residues long. Trimming cost V 0 bases and J 2 bases, with 14 bases left between them. For the CDR3, the DNA is TGTGCCAGCAGCTTAGGCCGGGTAACTTACCCCTACAATGAGCAGTTCTTC. Residues: CASSLGRVTYPYNEQFF.

The rearrangement joins TRBV9 to TRBJ2-4, with unresolved D. TRBJ2-5 matches the DNA end more closely, so the J call is doubtful. This CDR3 comprises 12 residues. The V gene's germline CDR1 is SGDLS and CDR2 YYNGEE. In nucleotides, the CDR3 is TGTGCCAGCAGCGGGTTAGGGGAGACCCAGTACTTC. The encoded protein is CASSGLGETQYF.